This T cell receptor (beta chain) was recovered during a study of cytomegalovirus exposure and HLA in healthy donors. Points from the study as a whole: For most TCR beta V segments, an earlier analysis put the productive rate at about 87% or about 30% of the time.

Concerning this clone: What it binds is unknown.

Germline-derived CDR1 and CDR2 are SGHAT and FQNNGV. V was pared by 3 bases and J by 6 bases, with 16 bases between. The CDR3 has 15 amino acids. The PCR employed 60 Vbeta primers together with 13 Jbeta primers. Profiled with immunoSEQ multiplex PCR; TCRdb holds only in-frame clones, not every one. The data show 130,000 or so clones, approximately 82% seen once. The TCR originated in a man aged 35-49 years in good health and CMV-seronegative. Sequencing was done on a sample of PBMCs. The rearrangement joins TRBV11-2 to TRBJ2-3; D is unresolved. As DNA, the CDR3 is TGTGCCAGCAGCTTGGGCTCTATAAGGTTTGATACGCAGTATTTT. Translated: CASSLGSIRFDTQYF.